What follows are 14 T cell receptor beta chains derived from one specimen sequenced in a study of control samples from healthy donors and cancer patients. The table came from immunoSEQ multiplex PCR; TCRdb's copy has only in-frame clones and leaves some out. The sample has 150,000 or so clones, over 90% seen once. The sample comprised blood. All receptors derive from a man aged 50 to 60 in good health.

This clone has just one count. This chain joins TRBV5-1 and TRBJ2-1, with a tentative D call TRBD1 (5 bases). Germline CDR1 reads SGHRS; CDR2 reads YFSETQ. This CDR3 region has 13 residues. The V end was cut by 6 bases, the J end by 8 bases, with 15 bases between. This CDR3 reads CASKSTGWDEQFF. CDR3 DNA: TGCGCCAGCAAATCTACAGGCTGGGATGAGCAGTTCTTC. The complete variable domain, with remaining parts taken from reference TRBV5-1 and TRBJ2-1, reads KAGVTQTPRYLIKTRGQQVTLSCSPISGHRSVSWYQQTPGQGLQFLFEYFSETQRNKGNFPGRFSGRQFSNSRSEMNVSTLELGDSALYLCASKSTGWDEQFFGPGTRLTVL.

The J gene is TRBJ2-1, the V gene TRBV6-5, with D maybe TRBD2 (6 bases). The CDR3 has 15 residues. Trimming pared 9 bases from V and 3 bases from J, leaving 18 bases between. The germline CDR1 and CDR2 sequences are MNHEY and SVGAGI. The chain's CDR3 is CASAPGTRVYNEQFF. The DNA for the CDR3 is TGTGCCAGTGCACCCGGGACTCGAGTCTACAATGAGCAGTTCTTC.

The CDR3 nucleotides read TGCGCCAGCAGCTTGGTCGGGGTAGACAATGAGCAGTTCTTC. Translated, it gives CASSLVGVDNEQFF. This rearrangement joins TRBV5-1 to TRBJ2-1; tentatively, D is TRBD2 (5 bases). The CDR3 sequence is 14 residues long. V lost 0 bases to trimming and J lost 5 bases, with 9 bases between them. Per germline, CDR1 SGHRS and CDR2 YFSETQ.

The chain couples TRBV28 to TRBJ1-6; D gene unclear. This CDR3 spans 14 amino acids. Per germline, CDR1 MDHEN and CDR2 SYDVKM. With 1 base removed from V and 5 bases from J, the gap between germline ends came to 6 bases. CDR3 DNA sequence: TGTGCCAGCAGTTTATACAGCAATAATTCACCCCTCCACTTT. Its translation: CASSLYSNNSPLHF.

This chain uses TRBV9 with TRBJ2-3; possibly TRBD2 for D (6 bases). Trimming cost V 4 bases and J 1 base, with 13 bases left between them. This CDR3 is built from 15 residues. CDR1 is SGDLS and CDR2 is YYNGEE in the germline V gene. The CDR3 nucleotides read TGTGCCAGCAGCCCGGCGGCGGGACGCACAGATACGCAGTATTTT. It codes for CASSPAAGRTDTQYF.

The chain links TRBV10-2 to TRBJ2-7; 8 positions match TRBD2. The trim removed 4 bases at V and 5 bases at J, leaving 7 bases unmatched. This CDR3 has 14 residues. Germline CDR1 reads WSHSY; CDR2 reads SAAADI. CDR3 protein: CASSVFGRANEQYF. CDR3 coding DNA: TGCGCCAGCAGTGTCTTCGGGAGGGCCAACGAGCAGTACTTC.

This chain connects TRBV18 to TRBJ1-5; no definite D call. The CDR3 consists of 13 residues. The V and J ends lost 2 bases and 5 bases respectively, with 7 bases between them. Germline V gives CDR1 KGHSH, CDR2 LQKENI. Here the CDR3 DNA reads TGTGCCAGCTCACCAACTCGGGATCAGCCCCAGCATTTT. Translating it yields CASSPTRDQPQHF.

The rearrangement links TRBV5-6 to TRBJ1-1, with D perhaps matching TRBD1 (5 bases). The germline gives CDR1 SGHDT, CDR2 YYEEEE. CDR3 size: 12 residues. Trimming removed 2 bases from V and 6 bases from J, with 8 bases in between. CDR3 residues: CASSFRGAEAFF. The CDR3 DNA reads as TGTGCCAGCAGCTTTCGGGGGGCTGAAGCTTTCTTT.

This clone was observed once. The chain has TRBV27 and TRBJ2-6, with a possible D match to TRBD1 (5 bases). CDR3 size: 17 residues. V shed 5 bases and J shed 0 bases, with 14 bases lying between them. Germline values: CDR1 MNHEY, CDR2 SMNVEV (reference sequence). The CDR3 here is CASSPPRQPSGANVLTF. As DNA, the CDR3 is TGTGCCAGCAGTCCCCCCCGACAGCCCTCTGGGGCCAACGTCCTGACTTTC.

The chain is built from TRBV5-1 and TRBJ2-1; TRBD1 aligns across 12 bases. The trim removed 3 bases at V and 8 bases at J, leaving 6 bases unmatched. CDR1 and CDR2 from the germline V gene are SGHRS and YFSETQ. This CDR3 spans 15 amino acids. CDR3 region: CASSSAGQGADEQFF. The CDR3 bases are TGCGCCAGCAGCTCAGCGGGACAGGGGGCCGATGAGCAGTTCTTC.

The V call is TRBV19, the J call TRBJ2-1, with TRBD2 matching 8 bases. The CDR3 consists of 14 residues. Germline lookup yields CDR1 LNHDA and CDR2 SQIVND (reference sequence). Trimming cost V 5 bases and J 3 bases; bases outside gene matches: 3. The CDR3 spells CASSPGGDYNEQFF. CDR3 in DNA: TGTGCCAGTAGTCCGGGGGGGGACTACAATGAGCAGTTCTTC.

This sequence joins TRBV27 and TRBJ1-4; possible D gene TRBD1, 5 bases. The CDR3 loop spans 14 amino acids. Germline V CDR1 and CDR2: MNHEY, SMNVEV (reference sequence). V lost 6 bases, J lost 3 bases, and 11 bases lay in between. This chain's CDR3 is CASRKGRSNEKLFF. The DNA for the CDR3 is TGTGCCAGCAGGAAGGGGAGGTCTAATGAAAAACTGTTTTTT.

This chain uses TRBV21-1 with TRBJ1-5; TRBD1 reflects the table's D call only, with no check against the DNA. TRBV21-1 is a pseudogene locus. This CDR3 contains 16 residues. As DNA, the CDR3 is TGTGCCAGCAGCCTCCGAGGGGGACAAATTCGTCAGCCCCAGCATTTT. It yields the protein CASSLRGGQIRQPQHF.

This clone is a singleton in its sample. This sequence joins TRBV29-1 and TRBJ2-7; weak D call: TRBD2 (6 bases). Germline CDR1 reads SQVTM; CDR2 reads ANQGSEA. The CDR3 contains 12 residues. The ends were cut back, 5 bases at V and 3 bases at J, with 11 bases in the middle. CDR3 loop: CSVMEGIYEQYF. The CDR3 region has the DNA TGCAGCGTTATGGAGGGAATCTACGAGCAGTACTTC.